The clone carrying this T cell receptor (beta chain) has a handful of counts. Its antigen is still unknown. V was trimmed by 3 bases and J by 0 bases, leaving 6 bases between them. Germline CDR1 and CDR2: DFQATT and SNEGSKA (reference sequence). The CDR3 is 12 amino acids. This entry is derived from a study of T cell repertoires in cytomegalovirus infection. Study-level information: A matching HLA type, together with CMV infection, was signaled by public TCR beta signatures.

Broader study findings: Carriers of CMV plus the relevant HLA were identified by cumulative public TCR beta family frequency. The ex vivo response was dominated by HLA-C-restricted CMV-specific TCR beta clonotypes.

TCRdb re-analysed the reads in MiXCR, keeping a single row per CDR3 protein. This sample has hundreds of thousands of distinct CDR3 sequences, with around a third found just once. The sample here was cultured CD8+ T cells from PBMCs, taken from culture after CMV antigen stimulation. This receptor was obtained from a human donor in good health (CMV status not recorded). Some clones in this sample may be carry-over from other donors' samples. This chain links TRBV20-1 with TRBJ2-7; D may be TRBD1 (5 bases). The CDR3 nucleotides are TGCAGTGCTAGGGACACCTCCTACGAGCAGTACTTC. Translating it yields CSARDTSYEQYF.